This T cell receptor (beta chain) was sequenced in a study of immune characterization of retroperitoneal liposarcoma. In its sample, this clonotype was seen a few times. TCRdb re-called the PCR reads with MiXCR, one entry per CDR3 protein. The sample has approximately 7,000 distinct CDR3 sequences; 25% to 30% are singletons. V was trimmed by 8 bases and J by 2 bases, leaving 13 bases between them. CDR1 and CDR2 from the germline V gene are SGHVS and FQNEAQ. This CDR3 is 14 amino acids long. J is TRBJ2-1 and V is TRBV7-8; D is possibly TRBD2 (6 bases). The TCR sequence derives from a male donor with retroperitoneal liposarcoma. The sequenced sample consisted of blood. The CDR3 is CASALTRTYNEQFF. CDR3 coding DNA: TGTGCCAGCGCGTTGACTAGGACCTACAATGAGCAGTTCTTC.